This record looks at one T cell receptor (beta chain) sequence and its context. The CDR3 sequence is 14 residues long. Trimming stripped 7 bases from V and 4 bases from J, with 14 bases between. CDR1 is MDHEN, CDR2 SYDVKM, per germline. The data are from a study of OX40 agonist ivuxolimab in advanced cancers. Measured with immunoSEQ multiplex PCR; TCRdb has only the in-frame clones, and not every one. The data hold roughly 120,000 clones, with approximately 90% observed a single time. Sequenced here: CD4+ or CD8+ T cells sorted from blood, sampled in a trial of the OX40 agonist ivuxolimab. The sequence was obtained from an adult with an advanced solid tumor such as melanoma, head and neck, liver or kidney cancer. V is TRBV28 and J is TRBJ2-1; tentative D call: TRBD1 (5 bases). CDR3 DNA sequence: TGTGCCAGCACAGGGATTAAAACGTACAATGAGCAGTTCTTC. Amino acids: CASTGIKTYNEQFF.